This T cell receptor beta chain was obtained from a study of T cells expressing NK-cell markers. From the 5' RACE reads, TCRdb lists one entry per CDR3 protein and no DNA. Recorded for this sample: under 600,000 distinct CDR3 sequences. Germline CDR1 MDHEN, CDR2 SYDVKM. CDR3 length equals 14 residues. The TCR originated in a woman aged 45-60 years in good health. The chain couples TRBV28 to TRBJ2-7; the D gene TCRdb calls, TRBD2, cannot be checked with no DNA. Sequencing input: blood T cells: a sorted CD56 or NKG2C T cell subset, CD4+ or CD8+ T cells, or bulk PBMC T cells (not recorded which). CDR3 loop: CASSFGLSPYEQYF.